This T cell receptor beta chain was captured in a study of Ad26.COV2.S vaccination and SARS-CoV-2 variants. Study-wide points: Placebo recipients showed lower spike-specific TCR breadth than vaccinees.

Concerning this clone itself: Its antigen remains unknown.

The repertoire was sequenced with immunoSEQ multiplex PCR; TCRdb's copy has only in-frame clones and lacks some. The data show around 450,000 clones, around 87% seen once. V lost 6 bases and J lost 0, with 18 bases in between. The CDR3 has 16 residues. CDR1 is MDHEN and CDR2 is SYDVKM in the germline V gene. Treatment given: roughly 18 received Ad26.COV2.S at low or high dose, single or two shots; roughly 5 received placebo; per-sample allocation not given. Day 63 following the first vaccine or placebo injection was when the samples were taken. The genes are TRBV28 and TRBJ2-7, with unresolved D. Sequencing was performed on peripheral blood, taken in a trial of Ad26.COV2.S vaccine versus placebo. The TCR sequence derives from a person aged 18-65 years who received the Ad26.COV2.S COVID-19 vaccine or a placebo. The CDR3 loop is CASSSRTVTSSYEQYF. The CDR3 DNA follows: TGTGCCAGCAGCTCAAGGACGGTGACCAGCTCCTACGAGCAGTACTTC.